Following are 8 T cell receptor beta chains from one sample sequenced in a study of T cells in Graves' hyperthyroidism and ophthalmopathy. From RNA transcripts, TCR beta CDR3 regions were amplified. The HTBI set primed first-round TCR CDR3 RT-PCR. TCRdb reanalysed the multiplex PCR reads using MiXCR and keeps one entry per CDR3 protein. The profile shows roughly 420,000 distinct CDR3 sequences, roughly 14% of them singletons. The sample consisted of blood. The receptor source for this set is a woman between 18 and 29 years old with Graves' hyperthyroidism.

This clonotype was seen repeatedly, ten times or more. The J gene is TRBJ1-1, the V gene TRBV5-1; D is undetermined. With 0 bases removed from V and 6 bases from J, the gap between germline ends came to 6 bases. In germline, CDR1 is SGHRS, CDR2 YFSETQ. The CDR3 is 12 amino acids. This CDR3 reads CASSLGWAEAFF. For the CDR3, the DNA is TGCGCCAGCAGCTTGGGTTGGGCTGAAGCTTTCTTT.

In its sample, this clonotype was seen many times. The chain is built from TRBV28 and TRBJ1-5; D uncertain. Germline loops: CDR1 MDHEN, CDR2 SYDVKM. V was trimmed by 6 bases and J by 7 bases, leaving 13 bases between them. The CDR3 sequence is 13 residues long. The CDR3 DNA follows: TGTGCCAGCAGCTTGTCGGTTTACCAGCCCCAGCATTTT. This encodes CASSLSVYQPQHF.

This clonotype was counted many times. The gene calls are TRBV7-6 and TRBJ1-3; tentatively, D is TRBD1 (6 bases). The CDR3 spans 14 residues. The germline V gene encodes CDR1 SGHVS and CDR2 FNYEAQ. The V and J ends lost 5 bases and 1 base respectively, with 9 bases between them. CDR3 sequence: CASSAQGSGNTIYF. As DNA, the CDR3 is TGTGCCAGCAGCGCACAGGGTTCTGGAAACACCATATATTTT.

The rearrangement joins TRBV19 to TRBJ2-3; D is ambiguous. This CDR3 spans 14 amino acids. Germline values: CDR1 LNHDA, CDR2 SQIVND (reference sequence). V was pared by 4 bases and J by 2 bases, with 10 bases between. The CDR3 sequence is CASSKAWLTDTQYF. The CDR3 DNA sequence: TGTGCCAGTAGTAAGGCCTGGCTCACAGATACGCAGTATTTT.

This clonotype showed up just a few times. A read error is possible here, since a much larger clone lies one base away. The rearrangement links TRBV28 to TRBJ2-3; 10 bases line up with TRBD1. This CDR3 spans 14 amino acids. The germline CDR1 and CDR2 sequences are MDHEN and SYDVKM. With 11 bases clipped from V and 5 bases from J, the junction kept 10 bases outside the gene matches. Written as DNA, the CDR3 is TGTGCCCTGGGGAGACAGGGGGCAATAGATACGCAGTATTTT. Its protein product is CALGRQGAIDTQYF.

This clonotype has ten or more counts. The rearrangement uses TRBV13 and TRBJ2-3; 10 bases match TRBD2. The V and J ends lost 3 bases and 5 bases, in that order; junction bases with no gene match: 2. Germline V lookup: CDR1 PRHDT, CDR2 FYEKMQ (reference sequence). The CDR3 runs 14 residues. In DNA form, the CDR3 reads TGTGCCAGCAGCTTTAGCGGGGGGATAGATACGCAGTATTTT. Translating gives CASSFSGGIDTQYF.

The CDR3 loop is CASSMGGETQYF. In DNA form, the CDR3 reads TGTGCCAGTAGTATGGGAGGAGAGACCCAGTACTTC. This chain joins TRBV19 and TRBJ2-5; the D gene is possibly TRBD2 (6 bases). Germline values: CDR1 LNHDA, CDR2 SQIVND (reference sequence). The V end lost 3 bases, the J end lost 4 bases, and 6 bases lay between the germline ends. The CDR3 covers 12 residues.

In nucleotides, the CDR3 is TGTGCCGCCGGAGTCCTTAATGAAAAACTGTTTTTT. This translates into CAAGVLNEKLFF. The V and J genes are TRBV19 and TRBJ1-4, with no clear D. The CDR3 length is 12 residues. Germline loops: CDR1 LNHDA, CDR2 SQIVND (reference sequence). Trimming took off 11 bases at V and 4 bases at J, with 11 bases between the two ends. Looking up the rest from reference TRBV19 and TRBJ1-4 gives the full variable domain: DGGITQSPKYLFRKEGQNVTLSCEQNLNHDAMYWYRQDPGQGLRLIYYSQIVNDFQKGDIAEGYSVSREKKESFPLTVTSAQKNPTAFYLCAAGVLNEKLFFGSGTQLSVL.